The 8 T cell receptor beta chains in this list originate from one sample, sequenced in a study of T cell changes during pregnancy in multiple sclerosis (dated by TCRdb to about 2019). The library was made by the immunoSEQ multiplex PCR assay. As stored in TCRdb, this immuneACCESS dataset retains in-frame rearrangements with V and J assigned. A fraction of the clones does not appear; measured against another copy, unresolved V genes explain less than half of the discrepancy, and the remainder lacks a known reason. Across this sample there are around 70,000 clones, with 90% to 95% seen only once. The top ten constitute about 1.5% of the sample. This material consisted of peripheral blood, taken in the first trimester of pregnancy. The receptors come from a female donor in good health, enrolled as a control in a pregnancy study.

J is TRBJ1-4 and V is TRBV2; 7 positions match TRBD1. The CDR3 extends over 12 amino acids. Germline CDR1 is SNHLY and CDR2 is FYNNEI. V gave up 7 bases and J gave up 11 bases; unmatched junction bases: 7. CDR3 protein: CASTETGSKLFF. The DNA of the CDR3 is TGTGCCAGCACCGAGACAGGGTCTAAACTGTTTTTT.

The chain is built from TRBV6-1 and TRBJ2-5; D gene ambiguous. V dropped 2 bases and J dropped 4 bases, with 8 bases sitting between them. This CDR3 has 13 residues. Germline V CDR1 and CDR2: MNHNS, SASEGT. The CDR3 nucleotides are TGTGCCAGCAGTGAATTTCCGAGAGAGACCCAGTACTTC. Protein sequence: CASSEFPRETQYF.

The chain carries TRBV29-1 and TRBJ1-4, with D possibly being TRBD1 (5 bases). From germline, CDR1 is SQVTM and CDR2 ANQGSEA. The CDR3 runs 12 residues. V shed 1 base and J shed 7 bases, with 7 bases lying between them. CDR3 bases: TGCAGCGTTGAAGCGGGGGTTGAAAAACTGTTTTTT. Translation gives CSVEAGVEKLFF.

The chain joins TRBV28 to TRBJ2-1, with D possibly TRBD2 on 5 matching bases. Per germline, CDR1 MDHEN and CDR2 SYDVKM. This CDR3 has 14 residues. Trimming took 2 bases from V and 0 from J, leaving 5 bases between them. The chain's CDR3 is CASSLGSSYNEQFF. The CDR3 DNA reads TGTGCCAGCAGTTTAGGGAGCTCCTACAATGAGCAGTTCTTC.

This sequence joins TRBV7-9 and TRBJ1-3, with TRBD1 matching over 8 bases. Germline trimming cut 11 bases from V and 4 bases from J; bases unmatched to any gene: 7. Looked up from germline, CDR1 is SEHNR and CDR2 is FQNEAQ (reference sequence). The length of the CDR3 is 13 residues. CDR3 sequence (DNA): TGTGCCGGTAGGACAGGGACAGGAAACACCATATATTTT. It encodes CAGRTGTGNTIYF.

V and J are TRBV5-4 and TRBJ2-2; D ambiguous. This CDR3 has 15 amino acids. Trimming left V 0 bases short and J 0 bases short, with 6 bases between. Germline CDR1 reads SGHNT; CDR2 reads YYREEE (reference sequence). CDR3 DNA sequence: TGTGCCAGCAGCTTGGGGGCGCCGAACACCGGGGAGCTGTTTTTT. As protein: CASSLGAPNTGELFF.

The V and J genes are TRBV10-3 and TRBJ2-7; TRBD1 matches at 10 bases. CDR3 length: 16 residues. Germline CDR1 reads ENHRY; CDR2 reads SYGVKD. With V trimmed by 2 bases and J by 3 bases, 7 bases remained unmatched. In DNA, the CDR3 is TGTGCCATCAGTGAGCCAGCCGGGACAGGGGACTACGAGCAGTACTTC. Translation gives CAISEPAGTGDYEQYF.

The chain is built from TRBV5-1 and TRBJ2-7; D is possibly TRBD2 (5 bases). Germline-derived CDR1 and CDR2 are SGHRS and YFSETQ. V dropped 3 bases and J dropped 5 bases, with 9 bases sitting between them. The CDR3 covers 12 residues. CDR3 bases: TGCGCCAGCAGCTCGGACGGGAACGAGCAGTACTTC. Translated, it gives CASSSDGNEQYF.